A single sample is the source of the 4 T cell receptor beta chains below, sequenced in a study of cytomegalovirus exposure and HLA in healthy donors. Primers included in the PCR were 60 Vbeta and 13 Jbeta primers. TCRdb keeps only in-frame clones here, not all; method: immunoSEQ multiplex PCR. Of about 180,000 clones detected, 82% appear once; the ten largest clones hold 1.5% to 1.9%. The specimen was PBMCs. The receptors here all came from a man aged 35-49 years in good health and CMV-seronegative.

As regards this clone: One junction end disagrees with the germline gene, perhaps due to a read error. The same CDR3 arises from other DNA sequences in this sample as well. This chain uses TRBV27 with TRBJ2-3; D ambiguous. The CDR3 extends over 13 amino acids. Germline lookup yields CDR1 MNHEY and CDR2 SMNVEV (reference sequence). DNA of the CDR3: TGCGCCAGCAGTTCCGGTCCAGGAGATACGCAGTATTTT. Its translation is CASSSGPGDTQYF.

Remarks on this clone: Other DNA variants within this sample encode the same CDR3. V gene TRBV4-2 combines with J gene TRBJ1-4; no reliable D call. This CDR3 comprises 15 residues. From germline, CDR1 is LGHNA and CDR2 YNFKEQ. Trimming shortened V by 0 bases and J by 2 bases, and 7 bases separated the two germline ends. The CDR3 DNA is TGTGCCAGCAGCCAAGAGGGAGGCACTAATGAAAAACTGTTTTTT. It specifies CASSQEGGTNEKLFF.

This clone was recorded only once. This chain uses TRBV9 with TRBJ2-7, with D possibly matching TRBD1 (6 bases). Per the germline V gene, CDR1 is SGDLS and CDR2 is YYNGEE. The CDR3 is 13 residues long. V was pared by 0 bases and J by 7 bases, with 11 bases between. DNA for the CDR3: TGTGCCAGCAGCGTAGATGGGGGCTATGAGCAGTACTTC. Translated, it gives CASSVDGGYEQYF. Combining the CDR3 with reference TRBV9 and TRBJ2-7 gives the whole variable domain DSGVTQTPKHLITATGQRVTLRCSPRSGDLSVYWYQQSLDQGLQFLIQYYNGEERAKGNILERFSAQQFPDLHSELNLSSLELGDSALYFCASSVDGGYEQYFGPGTRLTVT.

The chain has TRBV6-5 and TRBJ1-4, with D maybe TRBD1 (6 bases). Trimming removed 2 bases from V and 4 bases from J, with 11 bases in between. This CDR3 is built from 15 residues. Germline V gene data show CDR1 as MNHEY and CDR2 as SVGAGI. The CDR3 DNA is TGTGCCAGCAGTTACGAAGGGGGGGTTAATGAAAAACTGTTTTTT. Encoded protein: CASSYEGGVNEKLFF.